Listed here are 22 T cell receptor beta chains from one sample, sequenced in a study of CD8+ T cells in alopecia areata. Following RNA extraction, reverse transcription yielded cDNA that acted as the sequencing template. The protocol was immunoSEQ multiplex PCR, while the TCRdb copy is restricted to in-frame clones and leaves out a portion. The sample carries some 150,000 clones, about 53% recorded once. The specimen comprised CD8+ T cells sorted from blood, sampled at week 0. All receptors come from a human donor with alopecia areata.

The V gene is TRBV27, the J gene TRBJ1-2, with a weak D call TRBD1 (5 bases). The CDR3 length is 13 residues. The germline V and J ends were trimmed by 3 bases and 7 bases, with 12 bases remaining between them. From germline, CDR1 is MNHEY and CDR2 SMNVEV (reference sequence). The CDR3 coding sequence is TGTGCCAGCAGTTTCCGACCCGGGGGTGGCTACACCTTC. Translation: CASSFRPGGGYTF.

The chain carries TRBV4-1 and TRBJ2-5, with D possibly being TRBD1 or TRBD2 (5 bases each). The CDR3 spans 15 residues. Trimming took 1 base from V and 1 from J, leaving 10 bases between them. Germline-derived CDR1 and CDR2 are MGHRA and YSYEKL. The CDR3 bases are TGCGCCAGCAGCCAAGTCGGGGCTTTCCAAGAGACCCAGTACTTC. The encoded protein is CASSQVGAFQETQYF.

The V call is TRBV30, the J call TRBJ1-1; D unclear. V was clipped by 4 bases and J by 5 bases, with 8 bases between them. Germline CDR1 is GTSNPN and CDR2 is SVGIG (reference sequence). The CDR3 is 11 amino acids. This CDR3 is CAWILETEAFF. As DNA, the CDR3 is TGTGCCTGGATTTTGGAAACTGAAGCTTTCTTT.

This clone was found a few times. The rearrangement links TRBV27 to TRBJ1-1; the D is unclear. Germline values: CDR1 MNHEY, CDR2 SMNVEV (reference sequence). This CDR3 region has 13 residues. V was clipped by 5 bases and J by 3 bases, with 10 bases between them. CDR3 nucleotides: TGTGCCAGCAGTCCCCATCTTGACACTGAAGCTTTCTTT. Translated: CASSPHLDTEAFF.

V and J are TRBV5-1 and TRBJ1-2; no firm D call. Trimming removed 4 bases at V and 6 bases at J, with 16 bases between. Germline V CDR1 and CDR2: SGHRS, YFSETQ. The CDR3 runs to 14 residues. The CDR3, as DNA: TGCGCCAGCAGCCCCTCCCGGCCATCGGATGGCTACACCTTC. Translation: CASSPSRPSDGYTF.

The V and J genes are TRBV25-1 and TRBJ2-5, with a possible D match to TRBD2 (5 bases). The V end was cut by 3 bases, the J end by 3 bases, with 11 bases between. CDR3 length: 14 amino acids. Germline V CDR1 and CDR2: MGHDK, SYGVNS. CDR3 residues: CASSDGGEEETQYF. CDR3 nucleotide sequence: TGTGCCAGCAGTGATGGAGGAGAGGAAGAGACCCAGTACTTC.

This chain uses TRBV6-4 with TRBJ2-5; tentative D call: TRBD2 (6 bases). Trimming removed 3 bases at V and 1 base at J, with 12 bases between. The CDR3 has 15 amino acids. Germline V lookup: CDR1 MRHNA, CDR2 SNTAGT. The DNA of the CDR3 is TGTGCCAGCAGTGAGGGACTTAAACCCCAAGAGACCCAGTACTTC. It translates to CASSEGLKPQETQYF.

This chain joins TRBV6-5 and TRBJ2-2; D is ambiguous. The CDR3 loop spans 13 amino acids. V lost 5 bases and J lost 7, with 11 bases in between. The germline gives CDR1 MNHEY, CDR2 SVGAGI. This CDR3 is CASSGKRNGELFF. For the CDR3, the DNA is TGTGCCAGCAGTGGGAAGAGAAACGGGGAGCTGTTTTTT.

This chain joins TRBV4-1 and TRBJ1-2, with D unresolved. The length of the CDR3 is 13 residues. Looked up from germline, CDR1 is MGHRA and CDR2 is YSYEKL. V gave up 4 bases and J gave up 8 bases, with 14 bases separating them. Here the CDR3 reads CASSLKSETGYTF. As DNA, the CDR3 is TGCGCCAGCAGCCTCAAGTCGGAAACAGGCTACACCTTC.

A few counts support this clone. CDR3 DNA: TGTGCCAGCAGTCTATCCGGTTACAATGAGCAGTTCTTC. It is translated as CASSLSGYNEQFF. The chain links TRBV6-5 to TRBJ2-1; no clear D gene. V shed 5 bases and J shed 4 bases, with 9 bases lying between them. CDR3 size: 13 residues. The V gene's germline CDR1 is MNHEY and CDR2 SVGAGI.

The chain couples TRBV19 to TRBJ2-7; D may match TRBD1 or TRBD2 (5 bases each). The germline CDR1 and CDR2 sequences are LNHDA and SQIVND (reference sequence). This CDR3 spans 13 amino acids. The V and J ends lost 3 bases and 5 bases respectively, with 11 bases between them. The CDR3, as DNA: TGTGCCAGTAGTATGGGGATGGGGGACGAGCAGTACTTC. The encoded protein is CASSMGMGDEQYF.

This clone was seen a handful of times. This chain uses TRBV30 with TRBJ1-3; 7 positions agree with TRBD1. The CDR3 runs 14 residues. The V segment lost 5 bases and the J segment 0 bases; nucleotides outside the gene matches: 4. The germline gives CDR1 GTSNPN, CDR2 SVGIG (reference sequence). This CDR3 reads CAWGTGVSGNTIYF. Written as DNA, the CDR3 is TGTGCCTGGGGAACAGGGGTCTCTGGAAACACCATATATTTT. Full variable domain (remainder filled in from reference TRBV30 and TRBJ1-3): SQTIHQWPATLVQPVGSPLSLECTVEGTSNPNLYWYRQAAGRGLQLLFYSVGIGQISSEVPQNLSASRPQDRQFILSSKKLLLSDSGFYLCAWGTGVSGNTIYFGEGSWLTVV.

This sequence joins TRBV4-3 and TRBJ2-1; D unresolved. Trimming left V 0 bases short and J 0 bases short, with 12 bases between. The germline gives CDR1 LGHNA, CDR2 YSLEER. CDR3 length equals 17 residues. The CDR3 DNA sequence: TGCGCCAGCAGCCAAGATCCCGGGCTGAGCTCCTACAATGAGCAGTTCTTC. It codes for CASSQDPGLSSYNEQFF.

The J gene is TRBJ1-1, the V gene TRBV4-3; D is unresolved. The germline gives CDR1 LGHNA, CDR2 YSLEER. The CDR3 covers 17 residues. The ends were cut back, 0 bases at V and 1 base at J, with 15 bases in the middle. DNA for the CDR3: TGCGCCAGCAGCCAAGATGGGTCAACGCCAGGGAACACTGAAGCTTTCTTT. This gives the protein CASSQDGSTPGNTEAFF.

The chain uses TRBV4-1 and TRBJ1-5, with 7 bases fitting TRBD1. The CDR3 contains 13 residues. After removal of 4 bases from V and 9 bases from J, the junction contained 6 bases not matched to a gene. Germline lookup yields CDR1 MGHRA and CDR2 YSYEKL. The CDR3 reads CASSPSRDRPQHF. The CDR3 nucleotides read TGCGCCAGCAGCCCGTCTCGGGACAGGCCCCAGCATTTT.

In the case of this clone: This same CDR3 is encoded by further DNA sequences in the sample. CDR3 coding DNA: TGTGCCAGCAGCGTAGAGGGGTCTGGGGCCAACGTCCTGACTTTC. This translates into CASSVEGSGANVLTF. The V call is TRBV9, the J call TRBJ2-6, with D possibly being TRBD1 (5 bases). CDR3 length: 15 amino acids. The V end was cut by 0 bases, the J end by 1 base, with 5 bases between. CDR1 and CDR2 from the germline V gene are SGDLS and YYNGEE. The whole variable domain, remainder taken from reference TRBV9 and TRBJ2-6, is DSGVTQTPKHLITATGQRVTLRCSPRSGDLSVYWYQQSLDQGLQFLIQYYNGEERAKGNILERFSAQQFPDLHSELNLSSLELGDSALYFCASSVEGSGANVLTFGAGSRLTVL.

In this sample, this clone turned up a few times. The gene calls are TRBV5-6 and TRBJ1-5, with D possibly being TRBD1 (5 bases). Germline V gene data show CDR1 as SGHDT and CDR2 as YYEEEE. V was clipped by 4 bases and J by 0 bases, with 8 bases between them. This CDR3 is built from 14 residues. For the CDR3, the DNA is TGTGCCAGCAGCGCAGGGATTAGCAATCAGCCCCAGCATTTT. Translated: CASSAGISNQPQHF.

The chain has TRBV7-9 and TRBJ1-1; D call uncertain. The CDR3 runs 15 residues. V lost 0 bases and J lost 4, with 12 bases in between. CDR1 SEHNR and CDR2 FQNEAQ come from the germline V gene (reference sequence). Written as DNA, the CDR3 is TGTGCCAGCAGCTTAGCATCCGTAACGGCCACTGAAGCTTTCTTT. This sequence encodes CASSLASVTATEAFF.

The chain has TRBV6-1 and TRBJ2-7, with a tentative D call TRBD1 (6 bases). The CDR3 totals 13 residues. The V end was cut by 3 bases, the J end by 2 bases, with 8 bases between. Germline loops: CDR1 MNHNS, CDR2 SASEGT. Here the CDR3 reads CASSDRGTYEQYF. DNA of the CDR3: TGTGCCAGCAGTGACAGGGGAACCTACGAGCAGTACTTC.

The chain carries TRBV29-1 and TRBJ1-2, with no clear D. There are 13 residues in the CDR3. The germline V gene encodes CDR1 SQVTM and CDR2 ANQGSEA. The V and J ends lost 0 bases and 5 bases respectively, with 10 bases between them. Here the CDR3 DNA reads TGCAGCGTTGAAGACAGTGAATGGTATGGCTACACCTTC. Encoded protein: CSVEDSEWYGYTF. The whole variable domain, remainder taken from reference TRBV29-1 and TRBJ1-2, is SAVISQKPSRDICQRGTSLTIQCQVDSQVTMMFWYRQQPGQSLTLIATANQGSEATYESGFVIDKFPISRPNLTFSTLTVSNMSPEDSSIYLCSVEDSEWYGYTFGSGTRLTVV.

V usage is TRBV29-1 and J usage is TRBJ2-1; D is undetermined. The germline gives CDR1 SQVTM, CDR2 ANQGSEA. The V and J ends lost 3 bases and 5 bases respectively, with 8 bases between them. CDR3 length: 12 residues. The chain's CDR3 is CSVDSRNNEQFF. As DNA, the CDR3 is TGCAGCGTTGACTCCAGGAACAATGAGCAGTTCTTC.

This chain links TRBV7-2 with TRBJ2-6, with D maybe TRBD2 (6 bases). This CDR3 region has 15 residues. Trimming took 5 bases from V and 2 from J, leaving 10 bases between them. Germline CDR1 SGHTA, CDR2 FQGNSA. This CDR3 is CASSTASAGANVLTF. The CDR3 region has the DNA TGTGCCAGCAGCACGGCTAGCGCTGGGGCCAACGTCCTGACTTTC.